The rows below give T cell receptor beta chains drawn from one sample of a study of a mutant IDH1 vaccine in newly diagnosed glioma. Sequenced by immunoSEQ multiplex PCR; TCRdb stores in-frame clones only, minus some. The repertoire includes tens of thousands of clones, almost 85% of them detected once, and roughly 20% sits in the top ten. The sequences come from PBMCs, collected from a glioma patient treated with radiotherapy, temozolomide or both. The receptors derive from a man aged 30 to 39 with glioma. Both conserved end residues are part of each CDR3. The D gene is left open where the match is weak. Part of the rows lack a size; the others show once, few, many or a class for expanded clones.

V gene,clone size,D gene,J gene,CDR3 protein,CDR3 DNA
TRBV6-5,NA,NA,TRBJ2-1,CASSYVSGGWQFF,TGTGCCAGCAGTTACGTTTCAGGGGGGTGGCAGTTCTTC
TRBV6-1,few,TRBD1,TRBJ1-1,CASSEAERQGVMNTEAFF,TGTGCCAGCAGTGAAGCGGAGAGACAGGGGGTAATGAACACTGAAGCTTTCTTT
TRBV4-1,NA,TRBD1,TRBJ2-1,CASSPDRGSNEQFF,TGCGCCAGCAGCCCCGACAGGGGCAGCAATGAGCAGTTCTTC
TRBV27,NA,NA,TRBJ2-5,CASSLSLGNQGTQYF,TGTGCCAGCAGTTTGTCGTTGGGTAACCAAGGGACCCAGTACTTC
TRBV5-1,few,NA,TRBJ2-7,CASSLLAGPDYEQYF,TGCGCCAGCAGCTTGTTGGCGGGGCCCGACTACGAGCAGTACTTC
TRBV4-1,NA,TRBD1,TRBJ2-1,CASSQAVPGQGRANEQFF,TGCGCCAGCAGCCAAGCGGTCCCGGGACAGGGGAGGGCGAATGAGCAGTTCTTC
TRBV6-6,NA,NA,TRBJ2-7,CASSYGHVSYEQYF,TGTGCCAGCAGTTACGGACATGTCTCCTACGAGCAGTACTTC
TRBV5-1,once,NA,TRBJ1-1,CASSLRPGTRNTEAFF,TGCGCCAGCAGCTTGAGGCCGGGGACGAGAAACACTGAAGCTTTCTTT
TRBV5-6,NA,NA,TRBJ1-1,CASSLVLNTEAFF,TGTGCCAGCAGCTTGGTATTGAACACTGAAGCTTTCTTT
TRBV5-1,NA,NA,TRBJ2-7,CASGPSYSYEQYF,TGCGCCAGTGGACCGAGTTACTCCTACGAGCAGTACTTC
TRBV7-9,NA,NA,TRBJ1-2,CASSYSGADYGYTF,TGTGCCAGCAGCTACTCGGGGGCAGACTATGGCTACACCTTC
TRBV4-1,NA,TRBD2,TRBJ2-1,CASSQGSGRVSYNEQFF,TGCGCCAGCAGCCAAGGGAGCGGGAGGGTCTCCTACAATGAGCAGTTCTTC
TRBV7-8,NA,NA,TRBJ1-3,CASSYISGTPSGNTIYF,TGTGCCAGCAGCTACATCTCCGGGACACCCTCTGGAAACACCATATATTTT
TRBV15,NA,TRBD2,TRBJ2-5,CATSGKTSGRGETQYF,TGTGCCACCAGCGGTAAGACTAGCGGGAGAGGGGAGACCCAGTACTTC
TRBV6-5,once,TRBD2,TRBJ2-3,CASGVLAGPTDTQYF,TGTGCCAGCGGGGTCCTAGCGGGACCCACAGATACGCAGTATTTT
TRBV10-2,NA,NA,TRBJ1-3,CAGQREPGNTIYF,TGCGCCGGGCAGCGGGAGCCTGGAAACACCATATATTTT
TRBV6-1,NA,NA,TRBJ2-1,CASSLDASAYNEQFF,TGTGCCAGCAGTTTAGACGCTAGCGCCTACAATGAGCAGTTCTTC
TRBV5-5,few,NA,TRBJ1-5,CASTLDTGQRPQHF,TGTGCCAGCACCCTGGATACAGGACAGAGGCCCCAGCATTTT
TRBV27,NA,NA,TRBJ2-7,CASSLSRASDLVEQYF,TGTGCCAGCAGTTTATCGAGAGCTAGCGACCTCGTCGAGCAGTACTTC
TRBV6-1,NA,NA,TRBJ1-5,CASSSGGNQPQHF,TGTGCCAGCAGTTCTGGAGGCAATCAGCCCCAGCATTTT
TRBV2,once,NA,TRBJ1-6,CASSAVRGGVGSPLHF,TGTGCCAGCAGTGCCGTGAGGGGCGGAGTTGGTTCACCCCTCCACTTT
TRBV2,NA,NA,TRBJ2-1,CASSGDVSSYNEQFF,TGTGCCAGCAGTGGGGACGTGAGCTCCTACAATGAGCAGTTCTTC